The 8 T cell receptor beta chains in this list originate from one sample, sequenced in a study of T cell responses to AZD1222 COVID-19 vaccine. TCRdb's table, derived via immunoSEQ multiplex PCR, lists solely in-frame clones and lacks some. The data contain about 120,000 clones, roughly 90% of them singletons. This material consisted of peripheral blood, taken on day 0 of AZD1222 vaccination. These receptors were collected from an adult in good health.

V is TRBV20-1 and J is TRBJ2-3, with TRBD2 matching 8 bases. V shed 3 bases and J 4 bases; nucleotides not matched to a gene: 12. The CDR3 loop spans 16 amino acids. Germline CDR1 is DFQATT and CDR2 is SNEGSKA (reference sequence). Here the CDR3 DNA reads TGCAGTGCTAGTTTCGCCGGGACTAGTTCATCAGATACGCAGTATTTT. This codes for CSASFAGTSSSDTQYF.

On this clone itself: Germline and junction disagree at one end, which may indicate a read error. The V and J genes are TRBV18 and TRBJ1-1, with D tentatively TRBD1 (6 bases). Germline assignment: CDR1 KGHSH and CDR2 LQKENI. The CDR3 totals 14 residues. The CDR3 region has the DNA TGTGCCAGCTCACCGAATACAGGGAACCCTGAAGCTTTCTTT. Translated, it gives CASSPNTGNPEAFF.

The chain links TRBV25-1 to TRBJ1-3; D remains ambiguous. V shed 5 bases and J shed 5 bases, with 10 bases lying between them. The germline V gene encodes CDR1 MGHDK and CDR2 SYGVNS. The CDR3 loop spans 13 amino acids. CDR3: CASSPNGRNTIYF. CDR3 DNA: TGTGCCAGCAGTCCAAACGGGCGAAACACCATATATTTT.

The V and J genes are TRBV3-1 (or the pseudogene TRBV3-2) and TRBJ2-3; the D gene is possibly TRBD2 (5 bases). V lost 0 bases to trimming and J lost 6 bases, with 13 bases between them. Germline loops: CDR1 LGHDT, CDR2 YNNKEL (reference sequence). The CDR3 is made up of 15 amino acids. CDR3 residues: CASSQDITRADTQYF. Written as DNA, the CDR3 is TGTGCCAGCAGCCAAGATATCACTAGAGCGGATACGCAGTATTTT.

The chain combines TRBV30 with TRBJ1-2; no clear D. Per germline, CDR1 GTSNPN and CDR2 SVGIG (reference sequence). The CDR3 extends over 12 amino acids. V was shortened by 3 bases and J by 7 bases, with 12 bases between the two germline ends. CDR3 nucleotide sequence: TGTGCCTGGAGGGTCGGTACTCTTGGCTACACCTTC. This translates into CAWRVGTLGYTF.

The rearrangement joins TRBV30 to TRBJ2-1, with unresolved D. Trimming pared 3 bases from V and 5 bases from J, leaving 32 bases between. CDR1 and CDR2 (germline): GTSNPN, SVGIG (reference sequence). This CDR3 has 20 amino acids. As DNA, the CDR3 is TGTGCCTGGAGCCCCCTCGGCCCTATAGAGGTTCGAACGACCGACAATGAGCAGTTCTTC. This translates into CAWSPLGPIEVRTTDNEQFF.

The genes are TRBV11-2 and TRBJ1-2, with D perhaps TRBD1 (6 bases). Germline CDR1 is SGHAT and CDR2 is FQNNGV. Trimming removed 5 bases from V and 6 bases from J, with 10 bases in between. The CDR3 is 12 residues long. The CDR3: CASSPWTDGYTF. Here the CDR3 DNA reads TGTGCCAGCAGCCCCTGGACAGATGGCTACACCTTC.

The rearrangement links TRBV28 to TRBJ2-3, with 11 bases matching TRBD2. CDR1 and CDR2 (germline): MDHEN, SYDVKM. With V trimmed by 5 bases and J by 3 bases, 10 bases remained unmatched. The CDR3 length is 17 residues. The CDR3 is CASSDSGGAYITDTQYF. The CDR3 coding sequence is TGTGCCAGCAGTGATAGCGGGGGGGCATATATAACAGATACGCAGTATTTT.